This section outlines one TCR beta chain sequence together with its context. The sample originates from a study of shared clonotypes between healthy human individuals. Sequenced by immunoSEQ multiplex PCR; TCRdb stores in-frame clones only, minus some. The sample has roughly 2,500,000 clones, 90% to 95% seen once. The clonotype comes from a man between 18 and 35 years old in good health. Some clones in this sample may be carry-over from other donors' samples. Sequencing was done on a sample of naive CD4+ T cells from PBMCs. Described subset: CD45RA+ positively selected.

The CDR3 bases are TGTGCCAGCAGTTTTCTCGCTGGGACCCGAGGGACCCAGTACTTC. Its translation is CASSFLAGTRGTQYF. V gene TRBV28 combines with J gene TRBJ2-5, with D tentatively TRBD1 or TRBD2 (5 bases each). CDR3 length: 15 residues. Looked up from germline, CDR1 is MDHEN and CDR2 is SYDVKM. V lost 3 bases, J lost 7 bases, and 18 bases lay in between.